Described below is a single T cell receptor beta chain sequence and its context. This entry is derived from a study of blood T cell repertoires in COVID-19. Study as a whole: There were acute and convalescent COVID-19 samples, and they came from the United States, Italy and Spain.

Assay: immunoSEQ multiplex PCR; the TCRdb copy retains only in-frame clones and omits some. The top ten hold approximately 10% of the sample, which has approximately 300,000 clones, 88% seen once. The CDR3 length is 14 residues. V was trimmed by 0 bases and J by 2 bases, leaving 8 bases between them. CDR1 is KGHSH, CDR2 LQKENI, per germline. The chain is built from TRBV18 and TRBJ2-7; weak D call: TRBD1 (5 bases). The sample consisted of peripheral blood. This receptor was obtained from a woman in her thirties with COVID-19, enrolled during active disease. CDR3 nucleotide sequence: TGTGCCAGCTCACCACCCAGGGTCCCCTACGAGCAGTACTTC. As protein: CASSPPRVPYEQYF.